This is a list of T cell receptor beta chains from one sample in a study of PD-1 blockade in classical Hodgkin lymphoma. Produced via immunoSEQ multiplex PCR; TCRdb's table is partial and in-frame only. The sample has more than 50,000 clones; 70% to 80% are singletons. The specimen comprised peripheral blood mononuclear cells (PBMCs), sampled before the second cycle of nivolumab. The receptors were sampled from a human donor with classical Hodgkin lymphoma. The CDR3 runs from the conserved cysteine through the conserved F or W. A D gene is named only where the DNA matches it firmly. The size of a clone is reported for some rows only, either as once, few or many, or as a class for expanded clones.

>TRBV14|once|TRBJ2-2|.
CASSQLRQAGELFF
TGTGCCAGCAGCCAATTGAGACAGGCCGGGGAGCTGTTTTTT
>TRBV5-1|.|TRBJ2-6|.
CASSPTGLAGANVLTF
TGCGCCAGCAGCCCCACAGGGTTGGCTGGGGCCAACGTCCTGACTTTC
>TRBV9|.|TRBJ2-7|.
CASSVAPGTTYEQYF
TGTGCCAGCAGCGTAGCTCCCGGGACCACCTACGAGCAGTACTTC
>TRBV5-1|.|TRBJ1-4|.
CASSLTVTGKLFF
TGCGCCAGCAGCTTGACAGTGACCGGAAAACTGTTTTTT
>TRBV30|.|TRBJ2-7|.
CAWSGSGSRYEQYF
TGTGCCTGGAGTGGTAGTGGCAGTCGCTACGAGCAGTACTTC
>TRBV7-6|few|TRBJ1-1|.
CASSFRAGDEAFF
TGTGCCAGCAGCTTTAGGGCGGGCGATGAAGCTTTCTTT
>TRBV7-9|few|TRBJ1-1|TRBD1
CASSLKGQGNTEAFF
TGTGCCAGCAGCTTAAAAGGACAGGGAAACACTGAAGCTTTCTTT
>TRBV5-1|few|TRBJ1-1|.
CASASVTGTEAFF
TGCGCCAGCGCGAGTGTAACTGGCACTGAAGCTTTCTTT
>TRBV2|.|TRBJ1-2|TRBD1
CASSVLRDRGGGYTF
TGTGCCAGCAGTGTCCTCCGGGACAGGGGTGGAGGCTACACCTTC
>TRBV5-1|.|TRBJ2-3|.
CASGADYTDTQYF
TGCGCCAGCGGAGCGGACTACACAGATACGCAGTATTTT
>TRBV11-2|.|TRBJ2-1|.
CASSLVSNNEQFF
TGTGCCAGCAGCTTAGTATCTAACAATGAGCAGTTCTTC
>TRBV5-4|.|TRBJ1-1|.
CASSPQGPNTEAFF
TGTGCCAGCAGCCCTCAGGGTCCCAACACTGAAGCTTTCTTT
>TRBV28|.|TRBJ1-2|.
CASIPSIADGYTF
TGTGCCAGTATACCGAGTATTGCGGATGGCTACACCTTC
>TRBV6-4|.|TRBJ1-6|TRBD1
CASSADRGRSPLHF
TGTGCCAGCAGTGCGGACAGGGGACGTTCACCCCTCCACTTT
>TRBV4-1|few|TRBJ2-7|TRBD2
CASSQEGGPYEQYF
TGCGCCAGCAGCCAAGAGGGAGGGCCTTACGAGCAGTACTTC
>TRBV6-6|once|TRBJ2-5|.
CASSPPGRYQETQYF
TGTGCCAGCAGCCCCCCAGGCAGGTACCAAGAGACCCAGTACTTC
>TRBV27|.|TRBJ1-1|.
CASSFALGNTEAFF
TGTGCCAGCAGTTTCGCGCTAGGGAACACTGAAGCTTTCTTT
>TRBV29-1|.|TRBJ1-2|.
CSVEEEFGYGYTF
TGCAGCGTTGAAGAGGAGTTTGGCTATGGCTACACCTTC
>TRBV10-1|.|TRBJ2-7|.
CASSDYPNSYEQYF
TGCGCCAGCAGTGACTATCCTAACTCCTACGAGCAGTACTTC
>TRBV25-1|.|TRBJ1-2|.
CAASSGWYGYTF
TGTGCCGCCTCCTCGGGATGGTACGGCTACACCTTC
>TRBV5-1|.|TRBJ1-1|.
CASSGPQGGGTEAFF
TGCGCCAGCAGTGGTCCGCAGGGCGGGGGGACTGAAGCTTTCTTT
>TRBV11-2|.|TRBJ1-2|.
CASRGDDYGYTF
TGTGCCAGCAGAGGTGATGACTATGGCTACACCTTC
>TRBV28|.|TRBJ2-7|.
CASSFERGRAFSYEQYF
TGTGCCAGCAGTTTCGAGAGGGGCAGGGCGTTCTCCTACGAGCAGTACTTC
>TRBV14|.|TRBJ2-7|TRBD1
CASSRTGEGYEQYF
TGTGCCAGCAGCCGGACAGGAGAAGGCTACGAGCAGTACTTC
>TRBV11-3|.|TRBJ2-1|.
CASSLGLQVYNEQFF
TGTGCCAGCAGCTTAGGACTACAGGTCTACAATGAGCAGTTCTTC
>TRBV2|.|TRBJ2-7|.
CASSEARGLSEQYF
TGTGCCAGCAGTGAAGCCAGGGGCCTTTCCGAGCAGTACTTC
>TRBV6-5|.|TRBJ2-7|TRBD2
CASGTSGAYEQYF
TGTGCCAGCGGGACTAGCGGGGCCTACGAGCAGTACTTC
>TRBV7-2|.|TRBJ2-5|.
CASSLDGGTQATQYF
TGTGCCAGCAGCTTAGATGGAGGGACTCAAGCGACCCAGTACTTC
>TRBV6-4|once|TRBJ1-2|.
CASSDAAGANGYTF
TGTGCCAGCAGTGACGCGGCAGGGGCAAATGGCTACACCTTC
>TRBV30|.|TRBJ2-3|TRBD2
CAGDPASGSRNTQYF
TGTGCCGGGGACCCGGCTAGCGGGAGTAGAAATACGCAGTATTTT
>TRBV7-8|few|TRBJ1-5|.
CASSLAQGGSNQPQHF
TGTGCCAGCAGCTTAGCACAGGGTGGTTCCAATCAGCCCCAGCATTTT
>TRBV18|few|TRBJ1-4|.
CASSSLTEGEKLFF
TGTGCCAGCTCATCCCTCACCGAAGGAGAAAAACTGTTTTTT
>TRBV5-1|.|TRBJ1-1|TRBD1
CASSSKQGGNTEAFF
TGCGCCAGCAGCTCAAAACAGGGGGGGAACACTGAAGCTTTCTTT
>TRBV6-5|.|TRBJ2-3|.
CASRSRQGTDTQYF
TGTGCCAGCAGATCCAGACAGGGCACAGATACGCAGTATTTT
>TRBV29-1|few|TRBJ1-4|.
CSVAGGSNEKLFF
TGCAGCGTTGCGGGGGGTAGTAATGAAAAACTGTTTTTT
>TRBV20-1|.|TRBJ2-5|.
CSASNQETQYF
TGCAGTGCTAGTAATCAAGAGACCCAGTACTTC
>TRBV19|few|TRBJ2-6|.
CASTFLGANVLTF
TGTGCCAGTACCTTCCTCGGGGCCAACGTCCTGACTTTC
>TRBV5-1|.|TRBJ2-3|.
CASSTGGATDTQYF
TGCGCCAGCAGCACCGGAGGGGCGACAGATACGCAGTATTTT
>TRBV6-5|few|TRBJ2-7|TRBD1
CASSPTGTGFEQYF
TGTGCCAGCAGTCCGACCGGGACAGGTTTTGAGCAGTACTTC
>TRBV5-1|.|TRBJ2-5|.
CASLGQETQYF
TGCGCCAGTCTGGGGCAAGAGACCCAGTACTTC
>TRBV2|.|TRBJ2-5|.
CASMWLMETQYF
TGTGCCAGCATGTGGCTGATGGAGACCCAGTACTTC
>TRBV10-1|few|TRBJ2-7|.
CASSEGYEQYF
TGCGCCAGCAGTGAGGGGTACGAGCAGTACTTC
>TRBV19|.|TRBJ1-1|TRBD1
CASSARTGGYTNTEAFF
TGTGCCAGTAGTGCACGGACAGGGGGCTATACGAACACTGAAGCTTTCTTT
>TRBV29-1|.|TRBJ2-1|.
CSVDLPWKSYNEQFF
TGCAGCGTTGATCTCCCCTGGAAGTCCTACAATGAGCAGTTCTTC
>TRBV7-2|once|TRBJ1-1|.
CASSSTLMNTEAFF
TGTGCCAGCAGCTCGACTCTAATGAACACTGAAGCTTTCTTT
>TRBV9|.|TRBJ1-1|.
CASSGGGGRGPMNTEAFF
TGTGCCAGCAGCGGAGGAGGTGGCAGGGGACCGATGAACACTGAAGCTTTCTTT
>TRBV29-1|.|TRBJ2-3|.
CSARPGDTQYF
TGCAGCGCTCGACCTGGAGATACGCAGTATTTT
>TRBV5-1|once|TRBJ2-5|.
CASSLAVGGTETQYF
TGCGCCAGCAGCTTGGCCGTAGGGGGGACGGAGACCCAGTACTTC
>TRBV13|many|TRBJ1-1|.
CASSSTHQNTEAFF
TGTGCCAGCAGCTCGACGCATCAGAACACTGAAGCTTTCTTT
>TRBV29-1|once|TRBJ2-5|.
CSVEGGSQETQYF
TGCAGCGTTGAGGGGGGCTCTCAAGAGACCCAGTACTTC
>TRBV5-4|.|TRBJ2-7|.
CASSLIETVYEQYF
TGTGCCAGCAGCTTGATCGAGACAGTCTACGAGCAGTACTTC
>TRBV4-1|.|TRBJ1-1|TRBD1
CTSSQDRRQGRAEAFF
TGCACCAGCAGCCAAGATCGAAGACAGGGGAGAGCTGAAGCTTTCTTT
>TRBV4-1|.|TRBJ1-4|.
CASSPPGNNEKLFF
TGCGCCAGCAGTCCTCCAGGAAATAATGAAAAACTGTTTTTT
>TRBV5-6|.|TRBJ1-4|.
CASNEGLNEKLFF
TGTGCCAGCAATGAGGGGCTAAATGAAAAACTGTTTTTT
>TRBV30|.|TRBJ1-5|.
CAWSGNGVSNQPQHF
TGTGCCTGGAGTGGGAACGGCGTCAGCAATCAGCCCCAGCATTTT
>TRBV2|few|TRBJ2-7|TRBD2
CASRALAGGVGEQYF
TGTGCCAGCAGGGCACTAGCGGGAGGGGTAGGCGAGCAGTACTTC
>TRBV11-3|few|TRBJ2-1|.
CASSPGREQFF
TGTGCCAGCAGCCCCGGTCGAGAGCAGTTCTTC
>TRBV5-1|few|TRBJ2-7|.
CASSSWEGAYEQYF
TGCGCCAGCAGCTCGTGGGAAGGGGCCTACGAGCAGTACTTC